The 26 T cell receptor beta chains presented below share a single source sample, sequenced in a study of graft-versus-host responses after intestinal transplantation. Produced via immunoSEQ multiplex PCR; TCRdb's table is partial and in-frame only. Of about 99,000 clones in the sample, over 85% are singletons; the top ten hold less than 1.5%. These receptors have no identified antigens. Sequencing was performed on unstimulated CD8+ T cells sorted from spleen or lymph node cells, taken before intestinal transplant. The receptors come from a human donor who received an intestinal transplant.

The chain couples TRBV4-1 to TRBJ1-3; D is uncertain. Germline assignment: CDR1 MGHRA and CDR2 YSYEKL. The CDR3 contains 21 residues. V was trimmed by 5 bases and J by 6 bases, leaving 35 bases between them. CDR3 sequence (DNA): TGCGCCAGCAGCTTCCAATCTGGACCGGGAACTGAGGGAGTGTCCTTAAACACCATATATTTT. It yields the protein CASSFQSGPGTEGVSLNTIYF.

This clone was seen only once. The V gene is TRBV6-6, the J gene TRBJ2-7; D is unclear. The CDR3 has 14 residues. The ends were cut back, 0 bases at V and 2 bases at J, with 8 bases in the middle. The germline gives CDR1 MNHNY, CDR2 SVGAGI (reference sequence). DNA for the CDR3: TGTGCCAGCAGTTACTCAAGCTACCCCTACGAGCAGTACTTC. It translates to CASSYSSYPYEQYF.

This chain connects TRBV7-3 to TRBJ2-5; D remains ambiguous. Germline CDR1 SGHTA, CDR2 FQGTGA. Trimming removed 3 bases at V and 5 bases at J, with 10 bases between. The CDR3 sequence is 13 residues long. CDR3 amino acids: CASSFLGGETQYF. For the CDR3, the DNA is TGTGCCAGCAGCTTTCTCGGTGGCGAGACCCAGTACTTC.

J is TRBJ1-2 and V is TRBV6-1; D is undetermined. Looked up from germline, CDR1 is MNHNS and CDR2 is SASEGT. The V gene lost 3 bases and the J gene lost 4 bases, with 9 bases spanning the gap. This CDR3 is built from 13 residues. The CDR3 loop is CASSDEGSYGYTF. The CDR3, as DNA: TGTGCCAGCAGTGATGAGGGAAGCTATGGCTACACCTTC.

The genes are TRBV4-1 and TRBJ2-5; weak D call: TRBD1 (5 bases). CDR1 MGHRA and CDR2 YSYEKL come from the germline V gene. V lost 0 bases and J lost 5, with 16 bases in between. CDR3 size: 16 residues. As DNA, the CDR3 is TGCGCCAGCAGCCAAGATAGTGGCCCCCCAGGGGAGACCCAGTACTTC. Translating it yields CASSQDSGPPGETQYF.

V gene TRBV4-1 combines with J gene TRBJ1-2; no clear D gene. The germline gives CDR1 MGHRA, CDR2 YSYEKL. V shed 4 bases and J shed 4 bases, with 25 bases lying between them. This CDR3 region has 18 residues. As DNA, the CDR3 is TGCGCCAGCAGCCGCCTCACCGAGGAAACATGGGATTCCTATGGCTACACCTTC. Translation: CASSRLTEETWDSYGYTF.

This clone occurred a few times. The sample has other DNA sequences that encode this CDR3 too. This sequence joins TRBV19 and TRBJ2-1; possible D gene TRBD1, 5 bases. The germline V and J ends were trimmed by 3 bases and 3 bases, with 6 bases remaining between them. This CDR3 has 13 amino acids. Germline CDR1 is LNHDA and CDR2 is SQIVND (reference sequence). CDR3 bases: TGTGCCAGTAGTATCGACAGCTACAATGAGCAGTTCTTC. This translates into CASSIDSYNEQFF.

This clone was recorded only once. The chain links TRBV4-1 to TRBJ2-5; D is unclear. The CDR3 covers 14 residues. V was cut by 4 bases and J by 2 bases, with 11 bases left in between. The germline CDR1 and CDR2 sequences are MGHRA and YSYEKL. The chain's CDR3 is CASSLFSGQETQYF. The CDR3 DNA is TGCGCCAGCAGCCTTTTCAGTGGACAAGAGACCCAGTACTTC.

The chain uses TRBV6-5 and TRBJ2-3; D not certain. The V gene lost 2 bases and the J gene lost 2 bases, with 8 bases spanning the gap. CDR1 and CDR2 from the germline V gene are MNHEY and SVGAGI. This CDR3 contains 14 residues. CDR3 amino acids: CASSYRADTDTQYF. The CDR3 nucleotides read TGTGCCAGCAGTTACAGGGCTGACACAGATACGCAGTATTTT.

The chain couples TRBV2 to TRBJ1-1; no clear D gene. The CDR3 loop spans 12 amino acids. Germline V gene sequence: CDR1 SNHLY, CDR2 FYNNEI. With 4 bases removed from V and 6 bases from J, the gap between germline ends came to 9 bases. CDR3 region: CASSAWLAEAFF. Here the CDR3 DNA reads TGTGCCAGCAGTGCGTGGTTAGCTGAAGCTTTCTTT.

The chain employs TRBV27 and TRBJ1-1; D is unclear. The germline V gene encodes CDR1 MNHEY and CDR2 SMNVEV (reference sequence). CDR3 length: 14 amino acids. The germline V and J ends were trimmed by 8 bases and 0 bases, with 13 bases remaining between them. The DNA of the CDR3 is TGTGCCAGCCTTTCCTTCCGGGTGAACACTGAAGCTTTCTTT. As protein: CASLSFRVNTEAFF.

The chain has TRBV7-9 and TRBJ2-7, with 8 bases that match TRBD2. This CDR3 has 15 amino acids. V lost 1 base and J lost 0; bases outside the gene matches: 2. The germline V gene has CDR1 SEHNR and CDR2 FQNEAQ (reference sequence). The CDR3 nucleotides are TGTGCCAGCAGCTTAGTAGCGGGGAGCTCCTACGAGCAGTACTTC. Translated, it gives CASSLVAGSSYEQYF.

The CDR3 nucleotides read TGCGCCAGCAGTGAGCCATCCTACAATGAGCAGTTCTTC. Translation gives CASSEPSYNEQFF. The V and J genes are TRBV10-1 and TRBJ2-1; the D is unclear. The CDR3 loop spans 13 amino acids. Trimming stripped 2 bases from V and 1 base from J, with 3 bases between. Germline-derived CDR1 and CDR2 are WNHNN and SYGVQD (reference sequence).

CDR3 sequence: CASSSPLYEQYF. For the CDR3, the DNA is TGTGCCAGTAGTAGTCCCCTTTACGAGCAGTACTTC. The J gene is TRBJ2-7, the V gene TRBV19, with D uncertain. The germline CDR1 and CDR2 sequences are LNHDA and SQIVND (reference sequence). V lost 4 bases and J lost 4, with 8 bases in between. The CDR3 has 12 residues.

This rearrangement joins TRBV7-9 to TRBJ1-1, with D hard to call. CDR3 size: 14 residues. Germline CDR1 and CDR2: SEHNR and FQNEAQ (reference sequence). Trimming shortened V by 4 bases and J by 7 bases, and 16 bases separated the two germline ends. CDR3: CASSYSPTESEAFF. CDR3 sequence (DNA): TGTGCCAGCAGCTACTCCCCTACCGAGAGTGAAGCTTTCTTT.

A single count supports this clone. The rearrangement links TRBV27 to TRBJ1-2; D is perhaps TRBD1 (5 bases). Trimming left V 5 bases short and J 4 bases short, with 8 bases between. The CDR3 totals 12 residues. The germline gives CDR1 MNHEY, CDR2 SMNVEV (reference sequence). DNA for the CDR3: TGTGCCAGCAGTGACAGCCTCTATGGCTACACCTTC. Protein product: CASSDSLYGYTF.

V is TRBV7-9 and J is TRBJ1-5; possibly TRBD1 for D (5 bases). The ends were cut back, 1 base at V and 4 bases at J, with 17 bases in the middle. This CDR3 comprises 17 residues. Looked up from germline, CDR1 is SEHNR and CDR2 is FQNEAQ (reference sequence). CDR3 sequence (DNA): TGTGCCAGCAGCTTAGTAGGGGCGGATCCAGCAAATCAGCCCCAGCATTTT. Its translation: CASSLVGADPANQPQHF.

The chain employs TRBV6-6 and TRBJ1-6, with TRBD1 as a possible D gene (5 bases). Germline CDR1 and CDR2: MNHNY and SVGAGI (reference sequence). The CDR3 spans 15 residues. Trimming left V 4 bases short and J 11 bases short, with 18 bases between. This chain's CDR3 is CASSSSGGMGTPLHF. For the CDR3, the DNA is TGTGCCAGCAGTTCCTCCGGGGGGATGGGAACACCCCTCCACTTT.

The chain recombines TRBV15 with TRBJ2-4; no definite D call. V lost 0 bases to trimming and J lost 3 bases, with 24 bases between them. CDR1 and CDR2 from the germline V gene are LNHNV and YYDKDF (reference sequence). This CDR3 region has 20 residues. The CDR3 loop reads CATSREDWTAGNVDKNIQYF. DNA of the CDR3: TGTGCCACCAGCAGAGAAGATTGGACCGCCGGAAATGTAGACAAAAACATTCAGTACTTC.

This chain joins TRBV5-5 and TRBJ1-1; weak D call: TRBD1 (5 bases). Trimming removed 0 bases from V and 4 bases from J, with 10 bases in between. This CDR3 region has 14 residues. The germline V gene has CDR1 SGHKS and CDR2 YYEKEE (reference sequence). The CDR3: CASSLDWGVTEAFF. Written as DNA, the CDR3 is TGTGCCAGCAGCTTGGACTGGGGGGTCACTGAAGCTTTCTTT.

This rearrangement joins TRBV6-6 to TRBJ1-1; D remains ambiguous. The germline CDR1 and CDR2 sequences are MNHNY and SVGAGI (reference sequence). The CDR3 length is 12 residues. The V end was cut by 0 bases, the J end by 4 bases, with 3 bases between. This chain's CDR3 is CASSYSVTEAFF. The DNA of the CDR3 is TGTGCCAGCAGTTACTCCGTCACTGAAGCTTTCTTT.

The CDR3 reads CATHARTKETQYF. The CDR3, as DNA: TGTGCCACCCACGCCCGAACTAAAGAGACCCAGTACTTC. The rearrangement links TRBV2 to TRBJ2-5; D uncertain. The V end lost 10 bases, the J end lost 3 bases, and 15 bases lay between the germline ends. This CDR3 has 13 amino acids. CDR1 is SNHLY, CDR2 FYNNEI, per germline.

The DNA of the CDR3 is TGTGCCAGCAGCTTAGCCCGGCAGGGACCCCAAGAGACCCAGTACTTC. Translating it yields CASSLARQGPQETQYF. The rearrangement links TRBV7-8 to TRBJ2-5; D possibly matches TRBD1 or TRBD2 (5 bases each). Between the trimmed V and J ends, which lost 0 bases and 1 base, there was a span of 12 bases. Germline V CDR1 and CDR2: SGHVS, FQNEAQ. The CDR3 covers 16 residues.

The V call is TRBV30, the J call TRBJ1-1; D not resolved. The V end lost 1 base, the J end lost 0 bases, and 6 bases lay between the germline ends. The CDR3 consists of 13 residues. CDR1 is GTSNPN and CDR2 is SVGIG in the germline V gene (reference sequence). In DNA form, the CDR3 reads TGTGCCTGGAGTGACAGATTGAACACTGAAGCTTTCTTT. As protein: CAWSDRLNTEAFF.

The chain is built from TRBV14 and TRBJ2-1; TRBD2 might be the D (5 bases). The V and J ends lost 4 bases and 12 bases respectively, with 19 bases between them. Per germline, CDR1 SGHDN and CDR2 FVKESK. The CDR3 is 14 amino acids. CDR3 sequence reads: CASSPAVYGEWQFF. The CDR3 bases are TGTGCCAGCAGCCCTGCGGTGTACGGGGAATGGCAGTTCTTC.

The J gene is TRBJ1-2, the V gene TRBV7-9; perhaps TRBD1 as D (6 bases). The CDR3 loop spans 14 amino acids. The V gene lost 3 bases and the J gene lost 4 bases, with 12 bases spanning the gap. CDR1 is SEHNR and CDR2 is FQNEAQ in the germline V gene (reference sequence). The CDR3 spells CASSLDRESYGYTF. DNA of the CDR3: TGTGCCAGCAGCTTGGACAGAGAGAGCTATGGCTACACCTTC.